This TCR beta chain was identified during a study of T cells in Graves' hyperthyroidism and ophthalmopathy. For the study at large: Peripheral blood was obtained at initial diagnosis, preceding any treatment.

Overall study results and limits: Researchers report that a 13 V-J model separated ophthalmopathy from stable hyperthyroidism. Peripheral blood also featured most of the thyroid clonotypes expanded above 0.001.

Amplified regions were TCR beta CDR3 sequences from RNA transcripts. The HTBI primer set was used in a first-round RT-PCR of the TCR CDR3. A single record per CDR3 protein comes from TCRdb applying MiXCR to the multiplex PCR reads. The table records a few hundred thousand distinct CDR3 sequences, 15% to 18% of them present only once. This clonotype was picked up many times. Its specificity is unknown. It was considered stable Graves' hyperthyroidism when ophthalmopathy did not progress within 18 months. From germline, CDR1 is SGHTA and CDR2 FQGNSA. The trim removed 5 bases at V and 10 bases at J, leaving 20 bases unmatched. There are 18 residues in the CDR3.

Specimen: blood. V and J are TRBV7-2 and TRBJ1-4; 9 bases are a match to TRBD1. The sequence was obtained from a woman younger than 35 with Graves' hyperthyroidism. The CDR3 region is CASSPVGTGTQGISKLFF. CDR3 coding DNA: TGTGCCAGCAGCCCAGTGGGGACAGGGACCCAAGGAATTTCAAAACTGTTTTTT.